Sequencing of this T cell receptor beta chain was carried out in a study of radiotherapy plus CTLA-4 blockade in lung cancer. Produced via immunoSEQ multiplex PCR; TCRdb's table is partial and in-frame only. The table shows 85,000 to 90,000 clones, with about two thirds occurring only once. This clone was observed a few times. V was cut by 4 bases and J by 1 base, with 10 bases left in between. CDR1 and CDR2 from the germline V gene are MDHEN and SYDVKM. CDR3 size: 14 residues. Focal radiation plus CTLA-4 blockade with ipilimumab was administered to patients who had chemo-refractory metastatic non-small-cell lung cancer.

This rearrangement joins TRBV28 to TRBJ1-1; D is unresolved. Sequences were derived from peripheral blood, sampled from a patient treated with radiotherapy plus ipilimumab. This clonotype was obtained from a human donor with non-small cell lung cancer that progressed on radiotherapy plus ipilimumab. In DNA, the CDR3 is TGTGCCAGCAGTTCCGAATGGGGGAACACTGAAGCTTTCTTT. This gives the protein CASSSEWGNTEAFF.